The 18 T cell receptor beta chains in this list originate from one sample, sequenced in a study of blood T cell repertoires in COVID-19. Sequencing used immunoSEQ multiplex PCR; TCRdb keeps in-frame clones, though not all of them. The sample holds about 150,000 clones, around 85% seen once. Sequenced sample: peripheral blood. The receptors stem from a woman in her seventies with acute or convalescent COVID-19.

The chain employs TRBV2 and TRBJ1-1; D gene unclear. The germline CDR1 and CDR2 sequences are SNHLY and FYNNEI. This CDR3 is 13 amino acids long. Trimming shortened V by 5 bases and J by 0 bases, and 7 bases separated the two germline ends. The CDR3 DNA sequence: TGTGCCAGCAGTCAACAGTTGAACACTGAAGCTTTCTTT. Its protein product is CASSQQLNTEAFF.

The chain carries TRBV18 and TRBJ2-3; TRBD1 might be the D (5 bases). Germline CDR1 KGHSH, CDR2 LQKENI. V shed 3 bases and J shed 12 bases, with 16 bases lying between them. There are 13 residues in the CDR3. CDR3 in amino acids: CASSPLEGAHQYF. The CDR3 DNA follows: TGTGCCAGCTCACCCCTTGAAGGGGCCCACCAGTATTTT.

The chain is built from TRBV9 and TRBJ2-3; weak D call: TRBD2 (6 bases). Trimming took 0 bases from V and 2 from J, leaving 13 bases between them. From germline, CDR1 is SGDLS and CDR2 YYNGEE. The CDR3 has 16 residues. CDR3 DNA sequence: TGTGCCAGCAGCGTAGGAGCGGGTTACCCCACAGATACGCAGTATTTT. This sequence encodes CASSVGAGYPTDTQYF.

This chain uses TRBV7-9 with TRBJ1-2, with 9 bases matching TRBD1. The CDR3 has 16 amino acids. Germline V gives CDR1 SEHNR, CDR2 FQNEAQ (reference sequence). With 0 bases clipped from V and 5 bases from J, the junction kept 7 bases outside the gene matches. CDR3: CASSLAGGQGGYGYTF. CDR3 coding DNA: TGTGCCAGCAGCTTAGCGGGGGGACAGGGAGGGTATGGCTACACCTTC.

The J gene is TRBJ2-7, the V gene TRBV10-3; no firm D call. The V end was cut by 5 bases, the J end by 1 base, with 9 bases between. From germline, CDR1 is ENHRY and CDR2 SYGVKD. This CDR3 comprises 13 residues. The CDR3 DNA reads TGTGCCATCAGTTCCGACAAGTCCTACGAGCAGTACTTC. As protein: CAISSDKSYEQYF.

Here the CDR3 reads CASREQQGTNYGYTF. In nucleotides, the CDR3 is TGTGCCAGCAGGGAACAACAGGGAACTAACTATGGCTACACCTTC. The chain uses TRBV28 and TRBJ1-2, with D possibly TRBD1 on 6 matching bases. The CDR3 spans 15 residues. CDR1 is MDHEN and CDR2 is SYDVKM in the germline V gene. V lost 6 bases and J 0 bases, leaving 14 bases between the germline ends.

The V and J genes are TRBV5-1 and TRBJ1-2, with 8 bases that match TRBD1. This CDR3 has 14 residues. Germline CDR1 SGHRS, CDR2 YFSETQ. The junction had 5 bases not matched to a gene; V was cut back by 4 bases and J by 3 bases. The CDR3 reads CASSPPGQDYGYTF. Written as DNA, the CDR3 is TGCGCCAGCAGCCCGCCGGGACAGGACTATGGCTACACCTTC.

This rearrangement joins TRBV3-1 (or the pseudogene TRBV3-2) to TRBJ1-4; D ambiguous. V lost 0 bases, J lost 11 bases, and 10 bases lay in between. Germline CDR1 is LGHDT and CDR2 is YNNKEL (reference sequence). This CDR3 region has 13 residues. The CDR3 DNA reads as TGTGCCAGCAGCCAAGATTGGGCCCCCAAACTGTTTTTT. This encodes CASSQDWAPKLFF.

The CDR3: CASSFAGGEKLFF. The CDR3 DNA is TGTGCCAGCAGCTTTGCAGGGGGGGAAAAACTGTTTTTT. V is TRBV7-6 and J is TRBJ1-4; TRBD1 matches at 7 bases. Germline V gene data show CDR1 as SGHVS and CDR2 as FNYEAQ. The CDR3 contains 13 residues. J was trimmed by 8 bases and V by 3 bases; bases with no gene match: 3. The whole variable domain, filled in from reference TRBV7-6 and TRBJ1-4, reads GAGVSQSPRYKVTKRGQDVALRCDPISGHVSLYWYRQALGQGPEFLTYFNYEAQQDKSGLPNDRFSAERPEGSISTLTIQRTEQRDSAMYRCASSFAGGEKLFFGSGTQLSVL.

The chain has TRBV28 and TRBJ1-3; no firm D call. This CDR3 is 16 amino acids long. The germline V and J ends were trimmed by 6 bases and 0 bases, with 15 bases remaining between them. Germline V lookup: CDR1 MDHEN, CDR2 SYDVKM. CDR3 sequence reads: CASSISGRDSGNTIYF. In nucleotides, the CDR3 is TGTGCCAGCAGCATTTCCGGACGGGACTCTGGAAACACCATATATTTT.

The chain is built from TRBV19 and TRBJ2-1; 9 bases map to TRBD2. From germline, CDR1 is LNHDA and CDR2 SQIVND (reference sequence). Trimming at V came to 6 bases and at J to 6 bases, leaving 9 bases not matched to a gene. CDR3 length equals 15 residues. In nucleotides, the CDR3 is TGTGCCAGTAGCTCATTATGGACTAGCGCCAATGAGCAGTTCTTC. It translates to CASSSLWTSANEQFF.

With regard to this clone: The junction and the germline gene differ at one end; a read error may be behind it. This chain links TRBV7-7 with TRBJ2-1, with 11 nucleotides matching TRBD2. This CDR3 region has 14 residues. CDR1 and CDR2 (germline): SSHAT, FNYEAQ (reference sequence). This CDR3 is CASSLTSGGNEQFF. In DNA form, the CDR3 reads TGTGCTAGCAGCTTAACTAGCGGGGGTAATGAGCAGTTCTTC. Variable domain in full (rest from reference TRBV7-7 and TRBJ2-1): GAGVSQSPRYKVTKRGQDVTLRCDPISSHATLYWYQQALGQGPEFLTYFNYEAQPDKSGLPSDRFSAERPEGSISTLTIQRTEQRDSAMYRCASSLTSGGNEQFFGPGTRLTVL.

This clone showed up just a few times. CDR3 coding DNA: TGTGCCAGCAGTCCAACCGGGACAGGGGTTGGCTACACCTTC. It translates to CASSPTGTGVGYTF. The chain recombines TRBV7-3 with TRBJ1-2; 10 bases align to TRBD1. J gave up 7 bases and V 6 bases, and 8 bases lay outside the gene matches. Germline V gene sequence: CDR1 SGHTA, CDR2 FQGTGA. The CDR3 has 14 amino acids.

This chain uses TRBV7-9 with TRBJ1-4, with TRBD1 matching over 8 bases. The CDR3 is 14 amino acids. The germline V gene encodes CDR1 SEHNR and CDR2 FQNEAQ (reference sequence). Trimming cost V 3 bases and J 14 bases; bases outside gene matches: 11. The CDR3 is CASSLEVDRADLFF. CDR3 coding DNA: TGTGCCAGCAGCTTGGAGGTGGACAGGGCAGATCTGTTTTTT.

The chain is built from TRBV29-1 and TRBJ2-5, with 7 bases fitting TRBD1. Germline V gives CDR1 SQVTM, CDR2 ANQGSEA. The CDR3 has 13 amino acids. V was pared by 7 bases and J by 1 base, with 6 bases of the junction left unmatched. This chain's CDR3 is CSARQGPQETQYF. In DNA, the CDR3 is TGCAGCGCCCGACAGGGTCCCCAAGAGACCCAGTACTTC.

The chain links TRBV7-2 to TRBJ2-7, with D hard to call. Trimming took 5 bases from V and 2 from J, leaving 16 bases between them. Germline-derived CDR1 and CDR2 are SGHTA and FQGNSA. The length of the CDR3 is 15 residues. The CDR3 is CASSPRTRHTYEQYF. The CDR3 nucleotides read TGTGCCAGCAGCCCAAGAACCAGACATACCTACGAGCAGTACTTC.

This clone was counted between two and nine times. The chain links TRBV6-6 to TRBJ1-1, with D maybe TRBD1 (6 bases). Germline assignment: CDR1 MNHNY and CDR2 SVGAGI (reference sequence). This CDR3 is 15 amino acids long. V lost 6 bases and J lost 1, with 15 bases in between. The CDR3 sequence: CASSTNKGGNTEAFF. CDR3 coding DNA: TGTGCCAGCAGCACCAACAAAGGGGGGAACACTGAAGCTTTCTTT.

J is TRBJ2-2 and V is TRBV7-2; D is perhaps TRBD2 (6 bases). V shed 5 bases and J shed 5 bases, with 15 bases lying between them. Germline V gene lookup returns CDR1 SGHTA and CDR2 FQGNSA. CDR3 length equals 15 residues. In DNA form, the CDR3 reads TGTGCCAGCAGCCCCGGAGGAGGGCTTACCGGGGAGCTGTTTTTT. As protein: CASSPGGGLTGELFF.